Listed here are 8 T cell receptor beta chains from one sample, sequenced in a study of blood T cell repertoires in COVID-19. Sequencing was performed with immunoSEQ multiplex PCR; in TCRdb, only in-frame clones are kept and a portion is missing. There are around 41,000 clones in the sample; around nine tenths occur only once, and nearly 5% lies in the top ten. Material: peripheral blood. These receptors came from a human donor in a cohort sampled during active COVID-19.

The CDR3 spells CASSRGTSPDGYTF. The CDR3 DNA is TGTGCCAGCAGCCGAGGGACATCGCCCGATGGCTACACCTTC. The chain has TRBV5-6 and TRBJ1-2; D perhaps matches TRBD1 (6 bases). Germline V lookup: CDR1 SGHDT, CDR2 YYEEEE. Trimming took off 4 bases at V and 6 bases at J, with 16 bases between the two ends. The CDR3 is 14 residues long.

A single count supports this clone. The gene calls are TRBV27 and TRBJ1-5, with 11 nucleotides matching TRBD1. There are 17 residues in the CDR3. From germline, CDR1 is MNHEY and CDR2 SMNVEV (reference sequence). V lost 7 bases and J lost 4; bases outside the gene matches: 12. The CDR3 sequence is CASTDSGTGGRNQPQHF. The CDR3 DNA sequence: TGTGCCAGCACCGATTCCGGGACAGGGGGGAGAAATCAGCCCCAGCATTTT.

V and J are TRBV6-5 and TRBJ2-7; 10 nucleotides match TRBD2. J lost 4 bases, V lost 5 bases, and 8 bases had no gene match. The CDR3 is 15 amino acids. Germline V gene data show CDR1 as MNHEY and CDR2 as SVGAGI. In nucleotides, the CDR3 is TGTGCCAGCAGTCCCCGAGCTAGCGGGAGTTACGAGCAGTACTTC. It translates to CASSPRASGSYEQYF.

The chain carries TRBV28 and TRBJ2-4; TRBD2 matches 11 bases. The CDR3 has 16 amino acids. Germline-derived CDR1 and CDR2 are MDHEN and SYDVKM. V lost 4 bases, J lost 1 base, and 3 bases stayed unmatched. CDR3 amino acids: CASSSTSGNAKNIQYF. CDR3 nucleotides: TGTGCCAGCAGTTCGACTAGCGGGAACGCCAAAAACATTCAGTACTTC.

J is TRBJ1-1 and V is TRBV9; D is perhaps TRBD1 (5 bases). Between the trimmed V and J ends, which lost 0 bases and 5 bases, there was a span of 11 bases. From germline, CDR1 is SGDLS and CDR2 YYNGEE. The CDR3 spans 14 residues. CDR3 protein: CASSVGAGRTEAFF. CDR3 sequence (DNA): TGTGCCAGCAGCGTAGGGGCAGGGCGGACTGAAGCTTTCTTT. Together with reference TRBV9 and TRBJ1-1, the CDR3 gives the full variable domain: DSGVTQTPKHLITATGQRVTLRCSPRSGDLSVYWYQQSLDQGLQFLIQYYNGEERAKGNILERFSAQQFPDLHSELNLSSLELGDSALYFCASSVGAGRTEAFFGQGTRLTVV.

J is TRBJ2-1 and V is TRBV3-1 (or the pseudogene TRBV3-2); tentatively, D is TRBD1 (5 bases). The germline CDR1 and CDR2 sequences are LGHDT and YNNKEL (reference sequence). This CDR3 contains 15 residues. Trimming stripped 2 bases from V and 8 bases from J, with 16 bases between. The CDR3 region is CASSQLKGWVHEQFF. For the CDR3, the DNA is TGTGCCAGCAGCCAATTGAAGGGGTGGGTGCATGAGCAGTTCTTC.

This clone has just one count. This sequence joins TRBV19 and TRBJ2-7; D is possibly TRBD1 (5 bases). The length of the CDR3 is 14 residues. CDR1 and CDR2 from the germline V gene are LNHDA and SQIVND (reference sequence). Trimming took 3 bases from V and 0 from J, leaving 9 bases between them. The CDR3 bases are TGTGCCAGTAGTATCAATCAGGGCTCCTACGAGCAGTACTTC. As protein: CASSINQGSYEQYF.

CDR3 sequence: CASSQLDRLNTEAFF. The CDR3 nucleotides read TGCGCCAGCAGCCAATTAGACAGGTTGAACACTGAAGCTTTCTTT. The chain has TRBV4-1 and TRBJ1-1; tentative D call: TRBD1 (6 bases). Germline V gene data show CDR1 as MGHRA and CDR2 as YSYEKL. This CDR3 contains 15 residues. V lost 2 bases, J lost 0 bases, and 10 bases lay in between.